The rows below give T cell receptor beta chains drawn from one sample of a study of blood T cell repertoires in COVID-19. Assay used: immunoSEQ multiplex PCR; TCRdb lists only in-frame clones, some missing. The table has a few hundred thousand clones, 86% seen once. Sequenced: peripheral blood. Receptors were obtained from a man at least 80 years old with acute or convalescent COVID-19. The CDR3 runs from the conserved cysteine through the conserved F or W. Each record gives: clone size, CDR3 length, D gene, J gene, V gene, CDR3 protein, CDR3 DNA. A D gene is named only where the DNA matches it firmly. Only some rows state a clone size, as once, few, many or a class for expanded clones.

- | 12 | - | TRBJ1-5 | TRBV11-2 | CASSSQGQPQHF | TGTGCCAGCAGCTCTCAGGGGCAGCCCCAGCATTTT
- | 17 | TRBD1 | TRBJ1-1 | TRBV10-1 | CASSEIPGTGSVTEAFF | TGCGCCAGCAGTGAGATTCCCGGGACAGGGTCGGTCACTGAAGCTTTCTTT
- | 15 | - | TRBJ2-3 | TRBV9 | CASSVGAYGTDTQYF | TGTGCCAGCAGCGTAGGGGCTTACGGCACAGATACGCAGTATTTT
- | 14 | - | TRBJ1-1 | TRBV3-1/TRBV3-2 | CASSQPSNKPEAFF | TGTGCCAGCAGCCAACCGTCCAATAAGCCTGAAGCTTTCTTT
- | 14 | TRBD1 | TRBJ1-2 | TRBV12-5 | CASGLGDSSYGYTF | TGTGCTAGTGGTTTGGGGGACAGTTCCTATGGCTACACCTTC
- | 16 | - | TRBJ1-5 | TRBV28 | CASSRDDRRSNQPQHF | TGTGCCAGCAGCCGCGATGACAGGCGCAGCAATCAGCCCCAGCATTTT
- | 14 | TRBD1 | TRBJ2-3 | TRBV3-1/TRBV3-2 | CASSRTGDGDTQYF | TGTGCCAGCAGCCGGACAGGGGACGGAGATACGCAGTATTTT
- | 15 | TRBD1 | TRBJ1-5 | TRBV28 | CASQGDRGYSQPQHF | TGTGCCTCCCAGGGGGACAGAGGGTATAGTCAGCCCCAGCATTTT
once | 16 | - | TRBJ2-3 | TRBV7-6 | CASSSNSPLSTDTQYF | TGTGCCAGCAGCTCCAACAGTCCCCTTAGCACAGATACGCAGTATTTT
- | 14 | - | TRBJ1-2 | TRBV28 | CASSLSAGYYGYTF | TGTGCCAGCAGTTTATCGGCGGGTTACTATGGCTACACCTTC
- | 18 | TRBD2 | TRBJ2-2 | TRBV28 | CASTPPGAGGRDTGELFF | TGTGCCAGCACCCCTCCCGGGGCGGGCGGGAGAGACACCGGGGAGCTGTTTTTT
- | 13 | - | TRBJ2-6 | TRBV5-1 | CASMSAGANVLTF | TGCGCCAGCATGTCCGCTGGGGCCAACGTCCTGACTTTC
- | 16 | - | TRBJ1-4 | TRBV4-2 | CASSQDRGREDEKLFF | TGTGCCAGCAGCCAAGATCGGGGTCGGGAGGATGAAAAACTGTTTTTT
- | 12 | - | TRBJ2-7 | TRBV29-1 | CSGLGNSGEQYF | TGCAGCGGTTTGGGTAACTCGGGGGAGCAGTACTTC
- | 13 | TRBD2 | TRBJ2-1 | TRBV20-1 | CSASGLAGSEQFF | TGCAGTGCTAGTGGGCTAGCGGGGTCTGAGCAGTTCTTC
- | 13 | TRBD1 | TRBJ1-2 | TRBV6-6 | CASSYTGGLGYTF | TGTGCCAGCAGTTATACAGGGGGACTTGGCTACACCTTC
once | 14 | - | TRBJ1-4 | TRBV6-5 | CASSLGGPWEKLFF | TGTGCCAGCAGTTTAGGGGGTCCGTGGGAAAAACTGTTTTTT
once | 14 | - | TRBJ1-6 | TRBV2 | CASRGGLVNSPLHF | TGTGCCAGCCGGGGGGGACTTGTAAATTCACCCCTCCACTTT
- | 15 | - | TRBJ2-4 | TRBV25-1 | CASSESGERRNIQYF | TGTGCCAGCAGTGAATCTGGGGAGAGGAGAAACATTCAGTACTTC
- | 14 | - | TRBJ2-7 | TRBV7-2 | CASSLGTANYEQYF | TGTGCCAGCAGCTTAGGAACAGCCAACTACGAGCAGTACTTC
- | 16 | TRBD1 | TRBJ1-2 | TRBV6-6 | CASSDAGTGAFYGYTF | TGTGCCAGCAGCGACGCCGGGACAGGGGCCTTCTATGGCTACACCTTC
- | 15 | - | TRBJ1-5 | TRBV2 | CASSSEAGSNQPQHF | TGTGCCAGCAGTAGCGAGGCTGGAAGCAATCAGCCCCAGCATTTT
- | 15 | TRBD1 | TRBJ2-3 | TRBV28 | CASSAGTVESDTQYF | TGTGCCAGCAGTGCTGGGACAGTCGAATCAGATACGCAGTATTTT
- | 15 | TRBD1 | TRBJ2-7 | TRBV4-3 | CASSQLDRASYEQYF | TGCGCCAGCAGCCAACTAGACAGGGCCTCCTACGAGCAGTACTTC
- | 16 | - | TRBJ1-1 | TRBV28 | CASSLWSRGLNTEAFF | TGTGCCAGCAGTTTATGGTCAAGAGGCCTGAACACTGAAGCTTTCTTT
- | 15 | TRBD1 | TRBJ1-5 | TRBV28 | CASRVQAGGIQPQHF | TGTGCCAGCAGAGTACAGGCAGGGGGAATTCAGCCCCAGCATTTT
- | 14 | - | TRBJ1-2 | TRBV28 | CASSPHQGSYGYTF | TGTGCCAGCAGCCCACATCAGGGATCGTATGGCTACACCTTC
- | 16 | - | TRBJ1-3 | TRBV7-6 | CASSLAQGGSGNTIYF | TGTGCCAGCAGCTTAGCCCAAGGGGGCTCTGGAAACACCATATATTTT
many | 13 | - | TRBJ2-3 | TRBV11-3 | CASSSRGTDTQYF | TGTGCCAGCAGCTCCAGGGGAACAGATACGCAGTATTTT
- | 15 | - | TRBJ1-3 | TRBV9 | CASSVAVNLEDTIYF | TGTGCCAGCAGCGTAGCTGTTAACTTGGAGGACACCATATATTTT
- | 15 | - | TRBJ1-1 | TRBV3-1/TRBV3-2 | CASSQDPRSAGEAFF | TGTGCCAGCAGCCAAGATCCCAGGTCCGCCGGAGAAGCTTTCTTT
- | 15 | TRBD1 | TRBJ1-4 | TRBV19 | CASSGHRGRDEKLFF | TGTGCCAGTAGTGGACACAGGGGTAGGGATGAAAAACTGTTTTTT
- | 15 | - | TRBJ2-3 | TRBV7-2 | CASSLVGAGADTQYF | TGTGCCAGCAGCTTAGTTGGGGCCGGAGCAGATACGCAGTATTTT
- | 16 | TRBD1 | TRBJ2-3 | TRBV19 | CASSTFGTGATDTQYF | TGTGCCAGTAGTACATTTGGGACAGGGGCCACAGATACGCAGTATTTT
- | 14 | - | TRBJ1-5 | TRBV9 | CASSAQGIGQPQHF | TGTGCCAGCAGCGCACAGGGAATCGGCCAGCCCCAGCATTTT